Shown below are 17 T cell receptor beta chains from a single sample sequenced in a study of control samples from healthy donors and cancer patients (dated by TCRdb to between 2020 and 2021). The receptor library was made with the immunoSEQ multiplex PCR assay. In its TCRdb copy, this immuneACCESS table keeps in-frame sequences only and misses some clones. Where compared with another copy, unresolved V genes explain less than half of these, and the others have no known cause. Here the sample has roughly 370,000 clones; roughly 90% occur a single time. In total, the top ten clones hold more than 6% of the sample. Material: PBMCs. Receptors were obtained from a man in his forties with head and neck cancer.

V and J are TRBV4-1 and TRBJ1-2; D gene ambiguous. This CDR3 has 14 amino acids. V was shortened by 0 bases and J by 4 bases, with 9 bases between the two germline ends. From germline, CDR1 is MGHRA and CDR2 YSYEKL. As DNA, the CDR3 is TGCGCCAGCAGCCAAGATGAGGCAGTCTATGGCTACACCTTC. Protein: CASSQDEAVYGYTF.

V gene TRBV11-1 combines with J gene TRBJ2-4; TRBD2 matches at 7 bases. Germline V gives CDR1 SGHAT, CDR2 FQDESV (reference sequence). The CDR3 consists of 14 residues. The ends lost 3 bases at V and 4 bases at J; junction bases unmatched: 3. The CDR3 is CASSLGGRKNIQYF. In nucleotides, the CDR3 is TGTGCCAGCAGCTTGGGGGGGAGGAAAAACATTCAGTACTTC.

The chain is built from TRBV6-5 and TRBJ2-3, with unresolved D. Trimming shortened V by 8 bases and J by 3 bases, and 3 bases separated the two germline ends. The length of the CDR3 is 10 residues. Germline assignment: CDR1 MNHEY and CDR2 SVGAGI. CDR3 protein: CASETDTQYF. The CDR3 nucleotides read TGTGCCAGCGAAACAGATACGCAGTATTTT.

CDR3 sequence reads: CATGTGTSIEAFF. In DNA, the CDR3 is TGTGCCACCGGGACTGGGACTTCCATTGAAGCTTTCTTT. The chain links TRBV10-3 to TRBJ1-1; weak D call: TRBD1 (5 bases). CDR3 length: 13 residues. V gave up 10 bases and J gave up 7 bases, with 19 bases separating them. From germline, CDR1 is ENHRY and CDR2 SYGVKD.

The chain carries TRBV12-3 or TRBV12-4 and TRBJ1-4; D uncertain. V lost 3 bases, J lost 6 bases, and 5 bases lay in between. The CDR3 covers 12 residues. The CDR3 DNA is TGTGCCAGCAGTTTGGGCGATGAAAAACTGTTTTTT. Translating it yields CASSLGDEKLFF.

The count of this clone is one. The V gene is TRBV27, the J gene TRBJ2-5; 7 bases map to TRBD1. The junction had 7 bases not matched to a gene; V was cut back by 5 bases and J by 1 base. This CDR3 is 15 amino acids long. Germline V gene lookup returns CDR1 MNHEY and CDR2 SMNVEV (reference sequence). CDR3 nucleotide sequence: TGTGCCAGCAGTCCCTTGGACAGGTTCCAAGAGACCCAGTACTTC. Translating it yields CASSPLDRFQETQYF.

The chain recombines TRBV10-2 with TRBJ2-5, with 12 nucleotides matching TRBD2. The CDR3 sequence is 14 residues long. Trimming removed 7 bases from V and 4 bases from J; junction bases left unmatched: 4. CDR1 is WSHSY, CDR2 SAAADI, per germline. CDR3 in amino acids: CASTSGGAAETQYF. CDR3 sequence (DNA): TGCGCCAGCACTAGCGGGGGGGCCGCAGAGACCCAGTACTTC.

The chain has TRBV28 and TRBJ1-1; D is possibly TRBD1 (5 bases). V was clipped by 5 bases and J by 1 base, with 11 bases between them. This CDR3 is 14 amino acids long. CDR1 is MDHEN and CDR2 is SYDVKM in the germline V gene. The CDR3 reads CASSLFDRNTEAFF. The CDR3 nucleotides are TGTGCCAGCAGTCTATTCGACAGGAACACTGAAGCTTTCTTT. The full variable domain, rest sourced from reference TRBV28 and TRBJ1-1, is DVKVTQSSRYLVKRTGEKVFLECVQDMDHENMFWYRQDPGLGLRLIYFSYDVKMKEKGDIPEGYSVSREKKERFSLILESASTNQTSMYLCASSLFDRNTEAFFGQGTRLTVV.

This clone was recorded only once. The CDR3 here is CASSTPVNQPQHF. The CDR3 coding sequence is TGTGCCAGTAGTACCCCCGTTAATCAGCCCCAGCATTTT. The chain is built from TRBV19 and TRBJ1-5; D gene uncertain. The CDR3 is 13 residues long. Germline CDR1 is LNHDA and CDR2 is SQIVND (reference sequence). Trimming took off 4 bases at V and 4 bases at J, with 8 bases between the two ends.

The chain links TRBV19 to TRBJ2-2; 11 bases are shared with TRBD2. Germline-derived CDR1 and CDR2 are LNHDA and SQIVND (reference sequence). The CDR3 spans 16 residues. V trimming: 1 base; J trimming: 6 bases; junction bases outside the gene matches: 4. As DNA, the CDR3 is TGTGCCAGTAGTATAGCGGGACTAGCGGCGGCCGGGGAGCTGTTTTTT. It codes for CASSIAGLAAAGELFF. The full variable domain, its missing parts supplied by reference TRBV19 and TRBJ2-2, is DGGITQSPKYLFRKEGQNVTLSCEQNLNHDAMYWYRQDPGQGLRLIYYSQIVNDFQKGDIAEGYSVSREKKESFPLTVTSAQKNPTAFYLCASSIAGLAAAGELFFGEGSRLTVL.

V and J are TRBV29-1 and TRBJ1-4; 7 bases agree with TRBD1. The junction had 6 bases not matched to a gene; V was cut back by 3 bases and J by 8 bases. Germline assignment: CDR1 SQVTM and CDR2 ANQGSEA. The CDR3 spans 13 residues. CDR3 protein: CSVEATGREKLFF. CDR3 bases: TGCAGCGTTGAGGCGACAGGGCGCGAAAAACTGTTTTTT.

CDR3 amino acids: CASSLSSAEQYF. CDR3 bases: TGTGCCAGCAGCTTGAGTTCCGCCGAGCAGTACTTC. The rearrangement links TRBV5-6 to TRBJ2-7; D is unclear. The CDR3 contains 12 residues. Trimming left V 1 base short and J 6 bases short, with 8 bases between. Germline V gives CDR1 SGHDT, CDR2 YYEEEE.

V gene TRBV5-5 combines with J gene TRBJ2-7; TRBD1 agrees at 7 bases. Germline trimming cut 2 bases from V and 5 bases from J; bases unmatched to any gene: 4. The germline V gene has CDR1 SGHKS and CDR2 YYEKEE (reference sequence). The CDR3 extends over 13 amino acids. Here the CDR3 reads CASSLQGSHEQYF. The CDR3 nucleotides read TGTGCCAGCAGCTTACAGGGGTCCCACGAGCAGTACTTC.

V is TRBV24-1 and J is TRBJ2-3; D is unclear. Trimming pared 5 bases from V and 3 bases from J, leaving 17 bases between. Germline V gene sequence: CDR1 KGHDR, CDR2 SFDVKD. This CDR3 comprises 16 residues. The CDR3: CATSAEDPLGTDTQYF. The CDR3 nucleotides read TGTGCCACCAGTGCCGAGGACCCTCTTGGAACAGATACGCAGTATTTT.

This clone occurred once. This rearrangement joins TRBV12-2 to TRBJ2-2; TRBD1 reflects the table's D call only, with no check against the DNA. TRBV12-2 is recorded as a pseudogene. The CDR3 runs to 16 residues. As DNA, the CDR3 is TGTGCAAGTCGCACAAGACAGGGAAAGGCCACCGGGGAGCTGTTTTTT. Translated: CASRTRQGKATGELFF.

V and J are TRBV12-3 or TRBV12-4 and TRBJ1-1; D is undetermined. CDR3 length equals 13 residues. The ends were cut back, 2 bases at V and 6 bases at J, with 10 bases in the middle. CDR3 residues: CASSLLSIAEAFF. CDR3 in DNA: TGTGCCAGCAGTTTATTAAGTATCGCTGAAGCTTTCTTT.

This chain connects TRBV6-2 or TRBV6-3 to TRBJ1-5; a weak D match, TRBD1 (6 bases). CDR3 size: 15 residues. Germline CDR1 is MNHEY and CDR2 is SVGEGT. V gave up 4 bases and J gave up 2 bases, with 12 bases separating them. The DNA of the CDR3 is TGTGCCAGCAGTTCCACAGGGTGGGGCAATCAGCCCCAGCATTTT. Its translation: CASSSTGWGNQPQHF.